The clone carrying this TCR beta chain was recorded a few times. In the authors' workflow: The assay estimated nucleated cells by amplifying reference gene primers. Using immunoSEQ multiplex PCR, the repertoire was profiled, and TCRdb retains in-frame clones only, with some absent. V and J calls and clone size follow that table, whereas D and trimming were derived from the DNA. The repertoire holds 170,000 or so clones, with more than 85% as singletons. The CDR3 contains 16 residues. After removal of 0 bases from V and 1 base from J, the junction contained 1 base not matched to a gene. CDR1 is SGHTA, CDR2 FQGNSA, per germline. This record belongs to a study of blood T cell repertoires in COVID-19. About the study: The United States, Italy and Spain supplied acute and convalescent COVID-19 samples. PBMCs, B-cell-depleted T cells, or T cells provided the cDNA or gDNA that made up the material.

This chain uses TRBV7-2 with TRBJ2-3, with 10 positions matching TRBD1. The source is a man in his forties with active or convalescent COVID-19. The source material was peripheral blood. The CDR3 DNA follows: TGTGCCAGCAGCTTAGCGGGGACAGGGGGCACAGATACGCAGTATTTT. Translation: CASSLAGTGGTDTQYF.